This TCR beta chain comes out of a study of blood T cell repertoires in COVID-19. As for the study in general: PBMCs, B-cell-depleted T cells, or T cells were the source of the cDNA or gDNA that made up the material.

The CDR3 runs to 13 residues. Trimming removed 1 base from V and 7 bases from J, with 11 bases in between. Germline V gene data show CDR1 as SGDLS and CDR2 as YYNGEE. TCRdb's copy holds only in-frame clones and misses some; the assay was immunoSEQ multiplex PCR. Here the sample spans roughly 200,000 clones, approximately 78% being singletons. Sequences were obtained from peripheral blood. The chain has TRBV9 and TRBJ1-2, with D hard to call. This sequence originates from an elderly woman with COVID-19, enrolled during active disease. The CDR3 nucleotides are TGTGCCAGCAGCGTATTGAACAGCGGTGGCTACACCTTC. Translation: CASSVLNSGGYTF.